This T cell receptor (beta chain) originates from a study of breast tumors, draining lymph nodes, adjacent tissues (dated by TCRdb to 2016 to 2018). With regard to the full study: The study compared TCR beta repertoires across tumor, adjacent nontumor tissue and axillary lymph nodes from breast cancer patients. In human breast cancer, the study set out to evaluate how tumor, surrounding tissue and draining lymph node repertoires relate to one another and whether T cells may move between these sites.

Trimming costs V 4 bases and J 4 bases, and their ends lie 8 bases apart. As encoded in the germline V gene, CDR1 is SQVTM while CDR2 is ANQGSEA. Measured from the cysteine to the phenylalanine, the CDR3 is 12 residues long. The DNA shown is the 36-base CDR3, in frame from base 1. This clonotype came up once. It has no known antigen specificity. Base qualities are not provided; no much larger clone lies one nucleotide away. One read alone lends weak support. The listed sequencing device is Illumina HiSeq 2000. Multiplex PCR amplification was used to generate the TCR beta chain libraries. High-throughput sequencing was used to analyze the amplified TCR beta chain products. The public reads were run again by TCRdb, first through fastp at Q25 and then through MiXCR, and only productive beta chains were kept. Each record represents a unique CDR3 protein, reported with the most common genes and DNA among its rows. The sample table contains roughly 12,000 distinct CDR3 sequences; only one count was recorded for 50% to 60% of them. The ten top clones hold about a third of the sample.

Overall study results and their limits: In luminal-like breast cancer, tumor and nontumor tissue repertoires resembled each other significantly more than in basal-like breast cancer. The data were judged consistent with most tumor T cells deriving from the lymph node and then expanding within tumor tissue. The study presented the conclusion that tumor T cells originate in lymph nodes as consistent with a hypothesis, not as something directly demonstrated. Tumor T-cell repertoires showed less diversity than lymph node repertoires and more diversity than nontumor tissue repertoires, and tumor T-cell repertoires showed preferential V and J gene usage.

Specimen: breast tumor tissue. Recombination linked TRBV29-1 to TRBJ1-5, with the D gene too uncertain to name. The receptor's source is a female donor with breast cancer. Some clones in this sample may be carry-over from other donors' samples. The CDR3 reads as follows: CSVVVGNQPQHF. The bases read TGCAGCGTTGTAGTTGGGAATCAGCCCCAGCATTTT.